The 15 T cell receptor beta chains below all came from one sample that was sequenced in a study of graft-versus-host responses after intestinal transplantation. Which antigens these TCRs recognize remains unknown. The protocol was immunoSEQ multiplex PCR, while the TCRdb copy is restricted to in-frame clones and leaves out a portion. Of over 85,000 clones in the sample, around 91% were seen once. The specimen comprised unstimulated CD4+ T cells sorted from spleen or lymph node cells, sampled before transplant. The receptors shown here come from a human donor who was the organ donor for an intestinal transplant.

The rearrangement uses TRBV7-3 and TRBJ2-1, with 8 bases matching TRBD2. Trimming removed 5 bases from V and 10 bases from J; junction bases left unmatched: 4. CDR3 size: 12 residues. CDR1 and CDR2 (germline): SGHTA, FQGTGA. CDR3 protein: CASSPTSGEQFF. Written as DNA, the CDR3 is TGTGCCAGCAGCCCTACTAGCGGCGAGCAGTTCTTC. The full variable domain, its missing parts supplied by reference TRBV7-3 and TRBJ2-1, is GAGVSQTPSNKVTEKGKYVELRCDPISGHTALYWYRQSLGQGPEFLIYFQGTGAADDSGLPNDRFFAVRPEGSVSTLKIQRTERGDSAVYLCASSPTSGEQFFGPGTRLTVL.

This clone was detected only once. This sequence joins TRBV4-2 and TRBJ2-7; weak D call: TRBD1 (6 bases). V shed 0 bases and J shed 3 bases, with 12 bases lying between them. The germline gives CDR1 LGHNA, CDR2 YNFKEQ. CDR3 length: 15 amino acids. The CDR3 bases are TGTGCCAGCAGCCAAGAGAACAGGGCTTACTACGAGCAGTACTTC. The encoded protein is CASSQENRAYYEQYF.

The chain carries TRBV19 and TRBJ2-2; D gene unclear. The length of the CDR3 is 14 residues. Trimming cost V 4 bases and J 0 bases, with 6 bases left between them. The germline gives CDR1 LNHDA, CDR2 SQIVND (reference sequence). As DNA, the CDR3 is TGTGCCAGTAGTAGACAAACGAACACCGGGGAGCTGTTTTTT. This sequence encodes CASSRQTNTGELFF.

The CDR3 reads CASSQDPSGGTYEQYF. CDR3 DNA: TGTGCCAGCAGCCAAGATCCCAGCGGGGGGACATACGAGCAGTACTTC. The chain combines TRBV14 with TRBJ2-7; 9 bases are shared with TRBD2. Trimming took 0 bases from V and 4 from J; bases not matched to a gene: 7. The CDR3 contains 16 residues. Germline V gene sequence: CDR1 SGHDN, CDR2 FVKESK.

The CDR3 region has the DNA TGTGCCAGCAGCCAAGGTCACCCAGGGGGCGCGGGGAATGAGCAGTTCTTC. This codes for CASSQGHPGGAGNEQFF. This rearrangement joins TRBV4-2 to TRBJ2-1, with 8 positions matching TRBD1. The germline CDR1 and CDR2 sequences are LGHNA and YNFKEQ. The CDR3 runs to 17 residues. After removal of 1 base from V and 7 bases from J, the junction contained 12 bases not matched to a gene.

This chain joins TRBV5-1 and TRBJ1-3, with D tentatively TRBD1 (6 bases). The CDR3 is 14 residues long. Germline CDR1 reads SGHRS; CDR2 reads YFSETQ. Between the trimmed V and J ends, which lost 5 bases and 1 base, there was a span of 10 bases. The CDR3 DNA follows: TGCGCCAGCAGTCGGGGGGCGTCTGGAAACACCATATATTTT. Amino acids: CASSRGASGNTIYF.

The rearrangement joins TRBV28 to TRBJ2-1; 10 nucleotides agree with TRBD1. The CDR3 is made up of 16 amino acids. The ends lost 4 bases at V and 2 bases at J; junction bases unmatched: 5. Germline lookup yields CDR1 MDHEN and CDR2 SYDVKM. The CDR3 sequence is CASSSSGTGAYNEQFF. CDR3 bases: TGTGCCAGCAGTTCGTCCGGGACAGGGGCCTACAATGAGCAGTTCTTC.

This chain connects TRBV13 to TRBJ2-1, with TRBD1 identical over 9 bases. This CDR3 has 15 amino acids. Losses at the gene ends were 0 bases for V and 9 bases for J; bases not matched to a gene: 6. In germline, CDR1 is PRHDT, CDR2 FYEKMQ (reference sequence). The CDR3 reads CASSLGRTGVREQFF. The CDR3 bases are TGTGCCAGCAGCTTAGGCAGGACAGGGGTGCGTGAGCAGTTCTTC.

J is TRBJ1-2 and V is TRBV5-6, with no clear D. V was trimmed by 5 bases and J by 5 bases, leaving 13 bases between them. CDR1 and CDR2 from the germline V gene are SGHDT and YYEEEE. The CDR3 contains 13 residues. CDR3 nucleotides: TGTGCCAGCAGTGCAGAGGATCCGTATGGCTACACCTTC. It translates to CASSAEDPYGYTF.

The chain uses TRBV4-2 and TRBJ1-5; TRBD1 matches 7 bases. The CDR3 totals 18 residues. V shed 0 bases, J shed 0 bases, and the junction held 8 bases outside the gene matches. Germline assignment: CDR1 LGHNA and CDR2 YNFKEQ. This CDR3 reads CASSQDLLGQISNQPQHF. The CDR3 DNA reads as TGTGCCAGCAGCCAAGACCTTCTGGGACAGATTAGCAATCAGCCCCAGCATTTT.

The V and J genes are TRBV4-2 and TRBJ2-7; D uncertain. Between the trimmed V and J ends, which lost 3 bases and 0 bases, there was a span of 12 bases. Germline CDR1 and CDR2: LGHNA and YNFKEQ. The CDR3 length is 15 residues. CDR3 sequence: CASSQAGTISYEQYF. As DNA, the CDR3 is TGTGCCAGCAGCCAGGCAGGTACGATCTCCTACGAGCAGTACTTC.

V and J are TRBV7-3 and TRBJ1-1; D is uncertain. The germline CDR1 and CDR2 sequences are SGHTA and FQGTGA. With 1 base removed from V and 11 bases from J, the gap between germline ends came to 20 bases. CDR3 length equals 15 residues. The CDR3: CASSLNGVVGTGAFF. The DNA for the CDR3 is TGTGCCAGCAGCTTAAACGGTGTCGTCGGAACGGGGGCTTTCTTT.

This chain uses TRBV11-1 with TRBJ1-1; the match to TRBD1 covers 10 bases. The V gene's germline CDR1 is SGHAT and CDR2 FQDESV (reference sequence). The CDR3 consists of 14 residues. Losses at the gene ends were 5 bases for V and 7 bases for J; bases not matched to a gene: 7. CDR3 coding DNA: TGTGCCAGCAGCCCACGCCGGGACAGGGGTGAAGCTTTCTTT. It is translated as CASSPRRDRGEAFF. Together with reference TRBV11-1 and TRBJ1-1, the CDR3 gives the full variable domain: EAEVAQSPRYKITEKSQAVAFWCDPISGHATLYWYRQILGQGPELLVQFQDESVVDDSQLPKDRFSAERLKGVDSTLKIQPAELGDSAMYLCASSPRRDRGEAFFGQGTRLTVV.

The chain is built from TRBV19 and TRBJ2-2; D unresolved. The CDR3 covers 14 residues. The V gene's germline CDR1 is LNHDA and CDR2 SQIVND (reference sequence). Trimming pared 7 bases from V and 1 base from J, leaving 10 bases between. For the CDR3, the DNA is TGTGCCAGTACCCCCGCGGTGAACACCGGGGAGCTGTTTTTT. Amino acids: CASTPAVNTGELFF.

The V call is TRBV7-5, the J call TRBJ2-2; the DNA was not used to check the table's D call, TRBD1. TRBV7-5 is a pseudogene. This CDR3 is 18 amino acids long. CDR3 in amino acids: CVRSLVTGLNPNTGELFF. Here the CDR3 DNA reads TGTGTCAGAAGCTTAGTGACAGGTCTGAACCCGAACACCGGGGAGCTGTTTTTT.